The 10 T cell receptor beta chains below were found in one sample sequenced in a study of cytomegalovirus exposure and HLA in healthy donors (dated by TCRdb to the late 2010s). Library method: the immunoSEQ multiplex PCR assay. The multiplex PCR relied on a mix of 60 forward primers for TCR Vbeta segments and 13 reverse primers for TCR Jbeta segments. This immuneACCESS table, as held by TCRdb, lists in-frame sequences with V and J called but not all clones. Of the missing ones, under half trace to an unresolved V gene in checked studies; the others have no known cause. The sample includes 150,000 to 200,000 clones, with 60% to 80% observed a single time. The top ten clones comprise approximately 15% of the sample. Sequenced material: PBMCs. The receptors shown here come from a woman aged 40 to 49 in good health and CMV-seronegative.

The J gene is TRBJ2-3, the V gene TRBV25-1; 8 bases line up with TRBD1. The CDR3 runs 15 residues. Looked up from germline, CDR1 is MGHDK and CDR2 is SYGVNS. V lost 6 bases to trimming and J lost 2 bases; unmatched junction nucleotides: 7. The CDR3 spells CASREGQAPTDTQYF. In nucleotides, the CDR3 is TGTGCCAGCAGGGAGGGACAGGCGCCCACAGATACGCAGTATTTT.

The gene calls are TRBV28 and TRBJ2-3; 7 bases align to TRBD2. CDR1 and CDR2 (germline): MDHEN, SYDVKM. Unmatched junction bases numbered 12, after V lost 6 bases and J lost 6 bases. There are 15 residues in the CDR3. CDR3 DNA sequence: TGTGCCAGCAGGGGTTGGGCTAGCGGAAAGGATACGCAGTATTTT. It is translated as CASRGWASGKDTQYF.

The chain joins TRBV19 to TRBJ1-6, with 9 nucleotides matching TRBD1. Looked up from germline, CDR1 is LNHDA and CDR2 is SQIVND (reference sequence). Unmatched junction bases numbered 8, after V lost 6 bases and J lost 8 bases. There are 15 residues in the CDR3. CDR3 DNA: TGTGCCAGTAGATCGGACAGGGGAACTCATTCACCCCTCCACTTT. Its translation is CASRSDRGTHSPLHF.

CDR3 in DNA: TGTGCCAGTTTCTTAGCGGGAAGAGGATCGAATGAGCAGTTCTTC. Protein product: CASFLAGRGSNEQFF. The chain couples TRBV28 to TRBJ2-1; TRBD2 matches 8 bases. The V gene end was trimmed by 9 bases and the J gene end by 7 bases; junction bases not matched to a gene: 14. The CDR3 consists of 15 residues. Germline V lookup: CDR1 MDHEN, CDR2 SYDVKM.

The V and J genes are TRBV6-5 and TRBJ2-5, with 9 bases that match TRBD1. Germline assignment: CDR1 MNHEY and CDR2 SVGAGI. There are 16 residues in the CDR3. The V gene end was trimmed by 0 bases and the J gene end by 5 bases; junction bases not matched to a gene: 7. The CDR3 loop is CASSYSKTGGWETQYF. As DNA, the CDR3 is TGTGCCAGCAGTTACTCCAAGACAGGGGGGTGGGAGACCCAGTACTTC.

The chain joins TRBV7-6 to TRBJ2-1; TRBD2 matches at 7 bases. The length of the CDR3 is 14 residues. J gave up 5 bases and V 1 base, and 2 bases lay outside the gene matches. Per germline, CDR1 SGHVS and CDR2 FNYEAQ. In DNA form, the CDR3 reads TGTGCCAGCAGCTTAGGACTAGCCGACAATGAGCAGTTCTTC. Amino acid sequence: CASSLGLADNEQFF.

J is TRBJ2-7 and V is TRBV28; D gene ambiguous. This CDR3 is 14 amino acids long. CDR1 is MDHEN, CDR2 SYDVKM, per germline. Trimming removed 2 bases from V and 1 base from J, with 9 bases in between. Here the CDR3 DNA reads TGTGCCAGCAGTTTACAACTGAAGTCCTACGAGCAGTACTTC. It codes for CASSLQLKSYEQYF.

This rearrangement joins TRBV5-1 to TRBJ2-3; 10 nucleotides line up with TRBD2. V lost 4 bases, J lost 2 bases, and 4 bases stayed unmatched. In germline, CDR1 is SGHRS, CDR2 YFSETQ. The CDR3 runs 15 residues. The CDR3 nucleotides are TGCGCCAGCAGCCCCGGGACTAGCGTCACAGATACGCAGTATTTT. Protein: CASSPGTSVTDTQYF.

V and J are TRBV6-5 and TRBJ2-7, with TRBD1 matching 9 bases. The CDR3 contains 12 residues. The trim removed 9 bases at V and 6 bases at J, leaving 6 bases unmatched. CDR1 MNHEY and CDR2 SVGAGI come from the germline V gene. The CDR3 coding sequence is TGTGCCAGTCTGGGGACAGGGTCCGAGCAGTACTTC. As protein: CASLGTGSEQYF.

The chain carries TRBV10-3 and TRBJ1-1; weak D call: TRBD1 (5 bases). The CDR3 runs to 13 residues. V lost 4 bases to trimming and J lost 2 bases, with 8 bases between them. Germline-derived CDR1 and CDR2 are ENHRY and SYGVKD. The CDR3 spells CAISGQTNTEAFF. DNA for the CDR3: TGTGCCATCAGTGGACAGACCAACACTGAAGCTTTCTTT.